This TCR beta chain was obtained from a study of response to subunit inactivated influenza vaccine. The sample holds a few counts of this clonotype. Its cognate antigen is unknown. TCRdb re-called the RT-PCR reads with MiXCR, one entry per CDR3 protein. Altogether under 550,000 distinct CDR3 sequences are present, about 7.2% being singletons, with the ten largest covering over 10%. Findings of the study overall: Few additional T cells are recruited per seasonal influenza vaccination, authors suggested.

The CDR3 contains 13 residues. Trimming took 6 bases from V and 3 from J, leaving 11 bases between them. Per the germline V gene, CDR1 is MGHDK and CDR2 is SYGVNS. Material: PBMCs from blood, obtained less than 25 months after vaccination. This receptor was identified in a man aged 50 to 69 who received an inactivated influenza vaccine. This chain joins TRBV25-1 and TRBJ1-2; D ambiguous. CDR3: CASSTAGDYGYTF. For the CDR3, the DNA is TGTGCCAGCAGCACTGCCGGGGACTATGGCTACACCTTC.